What follows are 30 T cell receptor beta chains derived from one specimen sequenced in a study of blood T cell repertoires in COVID-19 (dated by TCRdb to between 2020 and 2021). The protocol used for the library was the immunoSEQ multiplex PCR assay. TCRdb's version of the immuneACCESS table is confined to in-frame rearrangements and falls short of the full clone set. An unresolved V gene accounts for under half of the shortfall where checked; the remainder is of unknown origin. The sample contains approximately 210,000 clones, approximately 89% of them found a single time. Of the sample, under 5.5% is held by the ten largest clones. Sequenced material: peripheral blood. These receptors all stem from a woman between 40 and 50 years old with acute or convalescent COVID-19.

This clone is a singleton in its sample. V and J are TRBV6-2 or TRBV6-3 and TRBJ1-1; a possible D gene is TRBD1 (5 bases). CDR1 and CDR2 from the germline V gene are MNHEY and SVGEGT. The germline V and J ends were trimmed by 1 base and 0 bases, with 15 bases remaining between them. The CDR3 has 17 amino acids. The CDR3 sequence: CASSYLGANPMNTEAFF. The CDR3 DNA is TGTGCCAGCAGTTACTTAGGGGCAAATCCAATGAACACTGAAGCTTTCTTT.

This clone was recorded once. V gene TRBV27 combines with J gene TRBJ2-2; 7 nucleotides agree with TRBD2. Unmatched junction bases numbered 8, after V lost 3 bases and J lost 4 bases. The CDR3 runs 16 residues. In germline, CDR1 is MNHEY, CDR2 SMNVEV (reference sequence). CDR3 DNA sequence: TGTGCCAGCAGTTTGGCCGGGGGGATCATCACCGGGGAGCTGTTTTTT. It yields the protein CASSLAGGIITGELFF.

The chain has TRBV5-4 and TRBJ2-5; TRBD1 aligns across 7 bases. V trimming: 4 bases; J trimming: 3 bases; junction bases outside the gene matches: 3. CDR3 length equals 13 residues. Germline V lookup: CDR1 SGHNT, CDR2 YYREEE (reference sequence). CDR3: CASSPDREETQYF. The CDR3 nucleotides read TGTGCCAGCAGCCCCGACAGGGAAGAGACCCAGTACTTC.

The chain links TRBV7-9 to TRBJ1-6, with 7 nucleotides matching TRBD1. With V trimmed by 4 bases and J by 9 bases, 15 bases remained unmatched. This CDR3 has 17 residues. Germline lookup yields CDR1 SEHNR and CDR2 FQNEAQ (reference sequence). The CDR3: CASSSTGTVLAASPLHF. The CDR3 DNA follows: TGTGCCAGCAGCTCTACCGGGACAGTCCTTGCGGCTTCACCCCTCCACTTT. Looking up the rest from reference TRBV7-9 and TRBJ1-6 gives the full variable domain: DTGVSQNPRHKITKRGQNVTFRCDPISEHNRLYWYRQTLGQGPEFLTYFQNEAQLEKSRLLSDRFSAERPKGSFSTLEIQRTEQGDSAMYLCASSSTGTVLAASPLHFGNGTRLTVT.

The chain is built from TRBV14 and TRBJ2-2, with D unresolved. The CDR3 covers 14 residues. The ends were cut back, 7 bases at V and 2 bases at J, with 11 bases in the middle. The germline CDR1 and CDR2 sequences are SGHDN and FVKESK. The CDR3 DNA follows: TGTGCCAGCATGGGTAGACTTAACACCGGGGAGCTGTTTTTT. Translation: CASMGRLNTGELFF.

This clone came up once. The chain uses TRBV7-9 and TRBJ1-2; D is unclear. V lost 1 base, J lost 5 bases, and 14 bases lay in between. Germline CDR1 is SEHNR and CDR2 is FQNEAQ (reference sequence). There are 15 residues in the CDR3. CDR3 sequence: CASSLVGLEGYGYTF. CDR3 DNA: TGTGCCAGCAGCTTAGTGGGCCTCGAGGGATATGGCTACACCTTC.

The gene calls are TRBV11-3 and TRBJ1-1, with D possibly TRBD1 on 5 matching bases. V lost 5 bases, J lost 0 bases, and 10 bases lay in between. The CDR3 runs to 14 residues. Looked up from germline, CDR1 is SGHNT and CDR2 is YENEEA. In DNA, the CDR3 is TGTGCCAGCAGCCACCGGGGGTTGAACACTGAAGCTTTCTTT. Translating it yields CASSHRGLNTEAFF.

This clone was counted a single time. The chain's CDR3 is CASSQETQNTEAFF. CDR3 bases: TGTGCCAGCAGCCAAGAAACACAGAACACTGAAGCTTTCTTT. This rearrangement joins TRBV3-1 (or the pseudogene TRBV3-2) to TRBJ1-1; D gene uncertain. Looked up from germline, CDR1 is LGHDT and CDR2 is YNNKEL (reference sequence). Trimming took off 0 bases at V and 1 base at J, with 6 bases between the two ends. The CDR3 runs 14 residues.

This clone has a handful of counts. The V gene is TRBV3-1 (or the pseudogene TRBV3-2), the J gene TRBJ1-2; possible D gene TRBD1, 5 bases. Germline assignment: CDR1 LGHDT and CDR2 YNNKEL (reference sequence). The V end was cut by 3 bases, the J end by 4 bases, with 15 bases between. The CDR3 sequence is 15 residues long. The CDR3 spells CASSQGMDTAYGYTF. CDR3 coding DNA: TGTGCCAGCAGCCAGGGCATGGACACCGCCTATGGCTACACCTTC.

The rearrangement uses TRBV3-1 (or the pseudogene TRBV3-2) and TRBJ1-1; TRBD1 is a possible D gene (5 bases). CDR1 and CDR2 from the germline V gene are LGHDT and YNNKEL (reference sequence). CDR3 length: 15 residues. The V end was cut by 1 base, the J end by 1 base, with 10 bases between. The CDR3 is CASSQVRQGNTEAFF. Written as DNA, the CDR3 is TGTGCCAGCAGCCAAGTGCGGCAGGGGAACACTGAAGCTTTCTTT.

V is TRBV5-1 and J is TRBJ1-2, with D perhaps TRBD1 (6 bases). This CDR3 is built from 14 residues. CDR1 and CDR2 from the germline V gene are SGHRS and YFSETQ. The V end lost 0 bases, the J end lost 8 bases, and 14 bases lay between the germline ends. As DNA, the CDR3 is TGCGCCAGCAGCTTGGCCGCGGCAGGGGAAGGCTACACCTTC. Protein sequence: CASSLAAAGEGYTF. The variable domain in full, completed from reference TRBV5-1 and TRBJ1-2, reads KAGVTQTPRYLIKTRGQQVTLSCSPISGHRSVSWYQQTPGQGLQFLFEYFSETQRNKGNFPGRFSGRQFSNSRSEMNVSTLELGDSALYLCASSLAAAGEGYTFGSGTRLTVV.

CDR3 DNA: TGTGCCAGCAGCCGAGGGCGTAGGGGTTATAGCAATCAGCCCCAGCATTTT. Protein product: CASSRGRRGYSNQPQHF. The chain carries TRBV7-8 and TRBJ1-5, with D tentatively TRBD1 (5 bases). This CDR3 is 17 amino acids long. V lost 5 bases to trimming and J lost 0 bases, with 17 bases between them. Germline V gene sequence: CDR1 SGHVS, CDR2 FQNEAQ.

The gene calls are TRBV25-1 and TRBJ1-1, with 7 bases aligning to TRBD1. There are 13 residues in the CDR3. Germline CDR1 reads MGHDK; CDR2 reads SYGVNS. V shed 8 bases and J 0 bases; nucleotides not matched to a gene: 3. The CDR3 sequence: CASSDRMNTEAFF. CDR3 DNA: TGTGCCAGCTCGGACAGGATGAACACTGAAGCTTTCTTT. Complete variable domain (other parts from reference TRBV25-1 and TRBJ1-1): EADIYQTPRYLVIGTGKKITLECSQTMGHDKMYWYQQDPGMELHLIHYSYGVNSTEKGDLSSESTVSRIRTEHFPLTLESARPSHTSQYLCASSDRMNTEAFFGQGTRLTVV.

The genes are TRBV18 and TRBJ1-6; D is uncertain. CDR3 length: 15 amino acids. Germline assignment: CDR1 KGHSH and CDR2 LQKENI. The V end was cut by 3 bases, the J end by 1 base, with 7 bases between. The CDR3 loop is CASSPRVSYNSPLHF. The CDR3 region has the DNA TGTGCCAGCTCACCTAGAGTATCCTATAATTCACCCCTCCACTTT.

This chain uses TRBV10-3 with TRBJ1-2; 9 nucleotides line up with TRBD1. Germline V gives CDR1 ENHRY, CDR2 SYGVKD. CDR3 size: 18 residues. V lost 6 bases to trimming and J lost 3 bases; unmatched junction nucleotides: 17. The chain's CDR3 is CAISGDRVARRRDYGYTF. DNA for the CDR3: TGTGCCATCAGCGGGGACAGGGTTGCCCGAAGGAGAGACTATGGCTACACCTTC.

The chain has TRBV28 and TRBJ2-2; D remains ambiguous. Germline CDR1 and CDR2: MDHEN and SYDVKM. Trimming pared 6 bases from V and 9 bases from J, leaving 20 bases between. The CDR3 runs to 15 residues. CDR3 sequence (DNA): TGTGCCAGCAGCCTTGGCGACTCGCCCAACCGGGAGCTGTTTTTT. Translating gives CASSLGDSPNRELFF.

This chain joins TRBV2 and TRBJ1-1; D is unclear. Germline CDR1 is SNHLY and CDR2 is FYNNEI. The CDR3 has 13 residues. Trimming removed 5 bases at V and 1 base at J, with 8 bases between. The CDR3 reads CASSQYRNTEAFF. As DNA, the CDR3 is TGTGCCAGCAGTCAGTACCGGAACACTGAAGCTTTCTTT.

The V gene is TRBV30, the J gene TRBJ1-4; 10 bases align to TRBD1. CDR3 size: 15 residues. The V gene end was trimmed by 5 bases and the J gene end by 8 bases; junction bases not matched to a gene: 11. CDR1 is GTSNPN and CDR2 is SVGIG in the germline V gene (reference sequence). The CDR3 reads CAWRPGRDRGEKLFF. The CDR3 nucleotides are TGTGCCTGGCGTCCCGGGAGGGACAGGGGAGAAAAACTGTTTTTT.

The chain combines TRBV13 with TRBJ2-2, with 10 bases fitting TRBD2. The V gene end was trimmed by 6 bases and the J gene end by 1 base; junction bases not matched to a gene: 8. The germline gives CDR1 PRHDT, CDR2 FYEKMQ (reference sequence). The CDR3 contains 17 residues. CDR3: CASSSLAGAMNTGELFF. CDR3 nucleotide sequence: TGTGCCAGCAGTAGCCTAGCGGGGGCTATGAACACCGGGGAGCTGTTTTTT.

The chain is built from TRBV20-1 and TRBJ2-7, with D perhaps matching TRBD2 (7 bases). The CDR3 sequence is 14 residues long. Trimming cost V 3 bases and J 3 bases, with 15 bases left between them. Germline CDR1 DFQATT, CDR2 SNEGSKA (reference sequence). This chain's CDR3 is CSASTGGSGYEQYV. The CDR3 DNA sequence: TGCAGTGCTAGTACGGGGGGCTCAGGCTACGAGCAGTACGTC.

This clone was seen only once. As DNA, the CDR3 is TGTGCCAGCAGGAGGGAGACAGGGGAGTCCGGGGAGCTGTTTTTT. Translating it yields CASRRETGESGELFF. The genes are TRBV2 and TRBJ2-2, with 8 nucleotides matching TRBD1. CDR3 length: 15 amino acids. The germline gives CDR1 SNHLY, CDR2 FYNNEI. The V and J ends lost 6 bases and 6 bases, in that order; junction bases with no gene match: 9.

This rearrangement joins TRBV12-3 or TRBV12-4 to TRBJ1-2; TRBD1 matches 7 bases. V dropped 1 base and J dropped 8; count of bases not matched to a gene: 1. This CDR3 is 12 amino acids long. Here the CDR3 reads CASSLVTGGYTF. The CDR3 DNA is TGTGCCAGCAGTTTAGTGACAGGGGGCTACACCTTC.

The chain recombines TRBV20-1 with TRBJ2-3, with D possibly matching TRBD2 (6 bases). Looked up from germline, CDR1 is DFQATT and CDR2 is SNEGSKA (reference sequence). V was trimmed by 3 bases and J by 2 bases, leaving 12 bases between them. CDR3 length equals 14 residues. CDR3 coding DNA: TGCAGTGCTAGTTCGGGGGTTAACACAGATACGCAGTATTTT. This codes for CSASSGVNTDTQYF.

The genes are TRBV7-9 and TRBJ1-1; weak D call: TRBD1 (6 bases). This CDR3 spans 15 amino acids. Per germline, CDR1 SEHNR and CDR2 FQNEAQ (reference sequence). V was shortened by 7 bases and J by 5 bases, with 20 bases between the two germline ends. CDR3 sequence reads: CASTEGGSLQTEAFF. The CDR3 bases are TGTGCCAGCACCGAGGGGGGGTCGCTCCAGACTGAAGCTTTCTTT.

The rearrangement links TRBV5-1 to TRBJ1-4, with D tentatively TRBD1 (6 bases). The V and J ends lost 3 bases and 6 bases respectively, with 30 bases between them. Germline values: CDR1 SGHRS, CDR2 YFSETQ. CDR3 length: 20 residues. The CDR3 sequence: CASSSSRDTRASRRDEKLFF. The CDR3 DNA is TGCGCCAGCAGCTCCTCCCGGGACACAAGGGCATCACGAAGGGATGAAAAACTGTTTTTT. The full variable domain, with the rest looked up from reference TRBV5-1 and TRBJ1-4, is KAGVTQTPRYLIKTRGQQVTLSCSPISGHRSVSWYQQTPGQGLQFLFEYFSETQRNKGNFPGRFSGRQFSNSRSEMNVSTLELGDSALYLCASSSSRDTRASRRDEKLFFGSGTQLSVL.

The chain joins TRBV5-1 to TRBJ2-5; TRBD2 matches at 8 bases. Germline CDR1 reads SGHRS; CDR2 reads YFSETQ. CDR3 length: 15 residues. The trim removed 4 bases at V and 5 bases at J, leaving 10 bases unmatched. In DNA, the CDR3 is TGCGCCAGCAGCAGTGTGGGGACTAGGAAGGAGACCCAGTACTTC. Protein product: CASSSVGTRKETQYF.

This clone has just a few counts. CDR3 DNA sequence: TGTGCCAGCAGTCCCTTAACTGAAGCTTTCTTT. Its protein product is CASSPLTEAFF. The chain links TRBV12-3 or TRBV12-4 to TRBJ1-1; D ambiguous. This CDR3 is 11 amino acids long. Trimming cost V 5 bases and J 5 bases, with 6 bases left between them.

DNA of the CDR3: TGTGCCATCACCCCTAACTCTGGAAACACCATATATTTT. This encodes CAITPNSGNTIYF. V usage is TRBV10-3 and J usage is TRBJ1-3; no reliable D call. Germline CDR1 reads ENHRY; CDR2 reads SYGVKD. V was cut by 7 bases and J by 0 bases, with 7 bases left in between. The CDR3 loop spans 13 amino acids.

Concerning this clone itself: This sample includes further DNA sequences coding for the same CDR3. The J gene is TRBJ1-5, the V gene TRBV6-6, with D hard to call. CDR1 MNHNY and CDR2 SVGAGI come from the germline V gene (reference sequence). The CDR3 contains 14 residues. Trimming took off 0 bases at V and 4 bases at J, with 7 bases between the two ends. CDR3 amino acids: CASSYSERNQPQHF. CDR3 DNA sequence: TGTGCCAGCAGTTACTCGGAGAGGAATCAGCCCCAGCATTTT.

J is TRBJ2-7 and V is TRBV10-1; 7 nucleotides agree with TRBD2. V trimming: 3 bases; J trimming: 2 bases; junction bases outside the gene matches: 7. The CDR3 totals 15 residues. Germline V gene data show CDR1 as WNHNN and CDR2 as SYGVQD (reference sequence). The CDR3 DNA is TGCGCCAGCAGTGACAGCGGGGCTGCTACCTACGAGCAGTACGTC. Translated: CASSDSGAATYEQYV.